This T cell receptor beta chain originates from a study of persistence of HIV-infected CD4 T cells. The CDR3 covers 14 residues. CDR1 is MNHEY, CDR2 SMNVEV, per germline (reference sequence). The ends were cut back, 2 bases at V and 2 bases at J, with 10 bases in the middle. Study-wide points: Proviral oligoclonality tracked with TCR oligoclonality within the same sorted cells.

The immunoSEQ assay was version 4, run in survey mode. Each sample used up to 1 ug genomic DNA diluted to 10 ng/uL. Only in-frame clones appear in the TCRdb table, and some are missing; sequencing was by immunoSEQ multiplex PCR. Here the sample spans roughly 8,500 clones, approximately 86% being singletons. Remarks on this clone: Its antigen is as yet unknown.

An overlapping HIV-1 Gag peptide pool stimulated these cells at roughly 1 ug/peptide/mL. Responding CD4+ T cells were sorted by upregulation of both CD40 ligand and CD69. CD8+ T cells were removed from PBMCs prior to stimulation. J is TRBJ2-7 and V is TRBV27; D is unclear. This specimen consisted of CD4+ T cells sorted from PBMCs after approximately 19-hour stimulation, obtained from a patient who received antiretroviral therapy. This sequence originates from an adult woman with HIV who was CMV-seropositive. The CDR3 is CASSLLGKPYEQYF. CDR3 DNA: TGTGCCAGCAGTTTACTGGGCAAACCCTACGAGCAGTACTTC.